These 20 T cell receptor beta chains originate from one sample sequenced in a study of shared clonotypes between healthy human individuals. Method: immunoSEQ multiplex PCR; TCRdb's copy keeps in-frame clones and lacks some. Of about 960,000 clones listed, approximately 80% are singletons. Specimen: memory CD4+ T cells sorted from blood. Subset denoted: CD45RA-negative fraction. The receptors were gathered from a man between 18 and 35 years old in good health.

This chain links TRBV2 with TRBJ2-6; D might be TRBD1 (5 bases). The CDR3 runs 15 residues. V lost 5 bases to trimming and J lost 0 bases, with 8 bases between them. Germline V gene lookup returns CDR1 SNHLY and CDR2 FYNNEI. CDR3 residues: CASSFRASGANVLTF. The CDR3 bases are TGTGCCAGCAGTTTCAGGGCCTCTGGGGCCAACGTCCTGACTTTC.

The chain links TRBV5-5 to TRBJ1-2; D is possibly TRBD1 (6 bases). CDR3 size: 15 residues. V was shortened by 4 bases and J by 7 bases, with 20 bases between the two germline ends. The germline gives CDR1 SGHKS, CDR2 YYEKEE (reference sequence). The CDR3 bases are TGTGCCAGCAGCGAGGCCGGGTTCCAAGGGGGTGGCTACACCTTC. Translating gives CASSEAGFQGGGYTF.

This chain joins TRBV2 and TRBJ1-2; D gene ambiguous. Germline loops: CDR1 SNHLY, CDR2 FYNNEI. The CDR3 loop spans 13 amino acids. Deletions cut 3 bases from V and 8 bases from J, with 13 bases between. CDR3 nucleotides: TGTGCCAGCAGTGATGGTCCGGCGGTGGGCTACACCTTC. Its protein is CASSDGPAVGYTF. Supplemented by reference TRBV2 and TRBJ1-2, the full variable domain reads EPEVTQTPSHQVTQMGQEVILRCVPISNHLYFYWYRQILGQKVEFLVSFYNNEISEKSEIFDDQFSVERPDGSNFTLKIRSTKLEDSAMYFCASSDGPAVGYTFGSGTRLTVV.

The chain recombines TRBV7-8 with TRBJ2-5; 7 bases line up with TRBD2. This CDR3 comprises 13 residues. CDR1 and CDR2 from the germline V gene are SGHVS and FQNEAQ. Trimming took 8 bases from V and 5 from J; bases not matched to a gene: 8. DNA of the CDR3: TGTGCCAGCGGCAGGAGCGGGACGGAGACCCAGTACTTC. Protein product: CASGRSGTETQYF.

The J gene is TRBJ1-2, the V gene TRBV27; the D gene is possibly TRBD1 (6 bases). Trimming shortened V by 3 bases and J by 7 bases, and 12 bases separated the two germline ends. This CDR3 contains 13 residues. The germline CDR1 and CDR2 sequences are MNHEY and SMNVEV (reference sequence). CDR3 loop: CASSFRRGGGYTF. Here the CDR3 DNA reads TGTGCCAGCAGTTTCCGCAGGGGTGGTGGCTACACCTTC.

The chain has TRBV18 and TRBJ2-3, with D perhaps TRBD1 or TRBD2 (5 bases each). Germline V gene sequence: CDR1 KGHSH, CDR2 LQKENI. This CDR3 comprises 18 residues. V lost 0 bases, J lost 2 bases, and 18 bases lay in between. Here the CDR3 reads CASSPPTGRGEVTDTQYF. The CDR3 nucleotides read TGTGCCAGCTCACCACCAACGGGAAGAGGGGAAGTCACAGATACGCAGTATTTT.

In nucleotides, the CDR3 is TGTGCCAGCAGCTTGGGTTTGGGCATCGGAATGGATGGCTACACCTTC. Its translation is CASSLGLGIGMDGYTF. The rearrangement joins TRBV5-5 to TRBJ1-2; D is unresolved. Germline V lookup: CDR1 SGHKS, CDR2 YYEKEE (reference sequence). The V gene lost 0 bases and the J gene lost 6 bases, with 18 bases spanning the gap. This CDR3 is built from 16 residues.

CDR3 in amino acids: CASTPDHYGYTF. The CDR3 DNA is TGTGCCAGTACCCCGGACCACTATGGCTACACCTTC. The chain links TRBV19 to TRBJ1-2, with D unclear. Deletions cut 7 bases from V and 3 bases from J, with 9 bases between. Per the germline V gene, CDR1 is LNHDA and CDR2 is SQIVND (reference sequence). The CDR3 consists of 12 residues. Supplemented by reference TRBV19 and TRBJ1-2, the full variable domain reads DGGITQSPKYLFRKEGQNVTLSCEQNLNHDAMYWYRQDPGQGLRLIYYSQIVNDFQKGDIAEGYSVSREKKESFPLTVTSAQKNPTAFYLCASTPDHYGYTFGSGTRLTVV.

This chain links TRBV7-3 with TRBJ2-3; the D gene is possibly TRBD2 (6 bases). This CDR3 comprises 19 residues. Germline V gene lookup returns CDR1 SGHTA and CDR2 FQGTGA. Trimming took 3 bases from V and 0 from J, leaving 22 bases between them. In nucleotides, the CDR3 is TGTGCCAGCAGCTTCCAGGCTGGAAGGCGGGGAGCTAGCACAGATACGCAGTATTTT. Its translation is CASSFQAGRRGASTDTQYF.

The rearrangement joins TRBV5-4 to TRBJ2-7, with a possible D match to TRBD1 (6 bases). The CDR3 consists of 17 residues. Germline V gives CDR1 SGHNT, CDR2 YYREEE (reference sequence). V shed 0 bases and J shed 2 bases, with 18 bases lying between them. The CDR3 loop reads CASSLAPSAGDAYEQYF. The CDR3 DNA is TGTGCCAGCAGCTTGGCCCCCTCGGCAGGGGACGCCTACGAGCAGTACTTC.

This chain links TRBV7-2 with TRBJ1-5, with 8 bases matching TRBD1. The CDR3 is 15 amino acids. The ends lost 5 bases at V and 2 bases at J; junction bases unmatched: 5. Germline V lookup: CDR1 SGHTA, CDR2 FQGNSA. CDR3 sequence: CASSPGGSGNQPQHF. CDR3 bases: TGTGCCAGCAGCCCAGGGGGCTCGGGCAATCAGCCCCAGCATTTT.

V gene TRBV6-5 combines with J gene TRBJ2-7; TRBD1 matches at 9 bases. The CDR3 totals 15 residues. The germline V gene encodes CDR1 MNHEY and CDR2 SVGAGI. V shed 8 bases, J shed 4 bases, and the junction held 12 bases outside the gene matches. CDR3 nucleotides: TGTGCCAGCGCGTCTACCGGACAGGGGCATTACGAGCAGTACTTC. Its protein is CASASTGQGHYEQYF.

The chain joins TRBV30 to TRBJ2-3; 15 nucleotides match TRBD2. The junction had 2 bases not matched to a gene; V was cut back by 7 bases and J by 0 bases. Germline CDR1 is GTSNPN and CDR2 is SVGIG (reference sequence). This CDR3 is 15 amino acids long. The CDR3 spells CAFGLAGGSTDTQYF. The CDR3 region has the DNA TGTGCCTTTGGACTAGCGGGGGGGAGCACAGATACGCAGTATTTT. Full variable domain (outside the CDR3, taken from reference TRBV30 and TRBJ2-3): SQTIHQWPATLVQPVGSPLSLECTVEGTSNPNLYWYRQAAGRGLQLLFYSVGIGQISSEVPQNLSASRPQDRQFILSSKKLLLSDSGFYLCAFGLAGGSTDTQYFGPGTRLTVL.

This clone was counted only a few times. The chain is built from TRBV7-2 and TRBJ1-5, with 8 bases lining up with TRBD1. The CDR3 loop spans 13 amino acids. Germline-derived CDR1 and CDR2 are SGHTA and FQGNSA. J lost 7 bases, V lost 5 bases, and 4 bases had no gene match. The chain's CDR3 is CASSQGAKQPQHF. Written as DNA, the CDR3 is TGTGCCAGCAGCCAGGGGGCGAAGCAGCCCCAGCATTTT.

This clone was picked up a small number of times. A junction boundary mismatches the germline segment, possibly from a read error. The gene calls are TRBV7-9 and TRBJ2-3, with a weak D call TRBD1 (6 bases). The CDR3 totals 15 residues. The germline CDR1 and CDR2 sequences are SEHNR and FQNEAQ (reference sequence). The CDR3 protein is CASSHGATGTDTQYF. As DNA, the CDR3 is TGCGCCAGCAGCCATGGGGCCACAGGGACAGATACGCAGTATTTT.

V is TRBV30 and J is TRBJ1-2; D not certain. The CDR3 consists of 12 residues. Trimming took off 2 bases at V and 8 bases at J, with 12 bases between the two ends. In germline, CDR1 is GTSNPN, CDR2 SVGIG (reference sequence). The CDR3 protein is CAWSRSGSGYTF. The DNA of the CDR3 is TGTGCCTGGAGTAGGTCAGGTAGCGGCTACACCTTC.

This clone has just a few counts. The V gene is TRBV6-1, the J gene TRBJ2-1, with a possible D match to TRBD2 (6 bases). Germline CDR1 and CDR2: MNHNS and SASEGT. V was trimmed by 4 bases and J by 2 bases, leaving 15 bases between them. This CDR3 has 16 residues. CDR3 DNA: TGTGCCAGCAGTGCCCTTACGTCGGGAGCCTACAATGAGCAGTTCTTC. Protein product: CASSALTSGAYNEQFF.

This clone was recorded at least ten times. The chain recombines TRBV6-1 with TRBJ2-3, with D possibly being TRBD1 or TRBD2 (5 bases each). The germline V gene has CDR1 MNHNS and CDR2 SASEGT. Between the trimmed V and J ends, which lost 6 bases and 1 base, there was a span of 11 bases. The CDR3 runs 14 residues. CDR3 sequence reads: CASRSRGGTDTQYF. The DNA for the CDR3 is TGTGCCAGCAGATCTAGGGGAGGCACAGATACGCAGTATTTT.

The genes are TRBV11-3 and TRBJ2-3, with a weak D call TRBD2 (6 bases). Germline CDR1 and CDR2: SGHNT and YENEEA. The germline V and J ends were trimmed by 3 bases and 0 bases, with 10 bases remaining between them. This CDR3 contains 15 residues. Here the CDR3 reads CASSLGGASTDTQYF. As DNA, the CDR3 is TGTGCCAGCAGCTTGGGGGGTGCTAGCACAGATACGCAGTATTTT.

In its sample, this clone was seen once. The chain recombines TRBV7-2 with TRBJ2-5; D remains ambiguous. This CDR3 is 14 amino acids long. Per germline, CDR1 SGHTA and CDR2 FQGNSA. Trimming removed 1 base at V and 4 bases at J, with 10 bases between. The CDR3 coding sequence is TGTGCCAGCAGCTTAGAGCACAGTCGAGAGACCCAGTACTTC. This codes for CASSLEHSRETQYF.